The clone carrying this T cell receptor (beta chain) was observed once. The data were taken from a study of blood T cell repertoires in COVID-19. Turning to the study itself: The United States, Italy and Spain were the sources of the acute and convalescent COVID-19 samples. The analysed material was cDNA or gDNA that came from T cells, B-cell-depleted T cells, or PBMCs.

In the source study's methods: Estimates of nucleated cell counts were drawn from the amplification of reference gene primers. Using immunoSEQ multiplex PCR, the repertoire was profiled, and TCRdb retains in-frame clones only, with some absent. V, J and clone size were drawn from that table, and D and trimming were deduced from the DNA. This sample carries roughly 250,000 clones, approximately 81% of them seen once, and the ten largest clones take 2.5% to 3.5%. CDR1 and CDR2 from the germline V gene are ENHRY and SYGVKD. The trim removed 10 bases at V and 0 bases at J, leaving 6 bases unmatched. The CDR3 is made up of 14 amino acids.

The V and J genes are TRBV10-3 and TRBJ1-5; TRBD1 aligns across 7 bases. This sequence originates from a woman aged 55-75 years with active or convalescent COVID-19. Material for sequencing was peripheral blood. CDR3 DNA sequence: TGTGCCAGCACCGGGACAGATAGCAATCAGCCCCAGCATTTT. This codes for CASTGTDSNQPQHF.